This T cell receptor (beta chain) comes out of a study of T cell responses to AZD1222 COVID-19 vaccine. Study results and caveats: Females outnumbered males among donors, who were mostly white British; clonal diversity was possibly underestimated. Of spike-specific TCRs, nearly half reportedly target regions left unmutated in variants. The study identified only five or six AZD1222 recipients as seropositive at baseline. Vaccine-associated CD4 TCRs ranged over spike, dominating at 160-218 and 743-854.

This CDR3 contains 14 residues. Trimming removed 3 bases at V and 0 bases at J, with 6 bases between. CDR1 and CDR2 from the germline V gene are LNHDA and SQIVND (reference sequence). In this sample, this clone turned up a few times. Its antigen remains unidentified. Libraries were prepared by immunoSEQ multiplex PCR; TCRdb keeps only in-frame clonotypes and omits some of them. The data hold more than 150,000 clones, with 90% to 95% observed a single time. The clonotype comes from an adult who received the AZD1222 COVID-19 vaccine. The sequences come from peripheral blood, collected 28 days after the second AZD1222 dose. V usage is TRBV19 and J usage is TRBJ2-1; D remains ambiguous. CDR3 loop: CASSISYSYNEQFF. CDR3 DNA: TGTGCCAGTAGTATTAGTTACTCCTACAATGAGCAGTTCTTC.